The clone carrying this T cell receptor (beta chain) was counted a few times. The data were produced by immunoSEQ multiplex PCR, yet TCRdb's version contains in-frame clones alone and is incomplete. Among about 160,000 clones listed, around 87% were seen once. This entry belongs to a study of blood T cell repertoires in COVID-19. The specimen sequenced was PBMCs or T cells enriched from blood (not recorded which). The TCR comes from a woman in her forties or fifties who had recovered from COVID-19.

CDR3 in DNA: TGCGCCAGCAGTCAATCATTTAGAGGGCGGAGCTCCTATAATTCACCCCTCCACTTT. Amino acid sequence: CASSQSFRGRSSYNSPLHF. The chain couples TRBV23-1 to TRBJ1-6; D call uncertain. TRBV23-1 is labeled an ORF, and its function is uncertain. The ends were cut back, 0 bases at V and 0 bases at J, with 15 bases in the middle. The CDR3 has 19 residues.